The clone carrying this T cell receptor (beta chain) was seen a few times. Its antigen is not identified. The sample comes from a study of spatial heterogeneity in lung cancer. In the study overall: Alpha-chain sequences were consistently detected in smaller numbers than beta-chain sequences.

Study results and limitations: Around 7% of tumor T cells for alpha chains and 13% for beta chains were estimated to be covered. Expanded intratumoral alpha and beta TCR counts tracked tumor mutation counts.

In the library, each TCR cDNA molecule bore its own unique molecular identifier. TCRdb re-derived calls from the 5' RACE reads in MiXCR, one entry per CDR3 protein. Among 9,500 to 13,000 distinct CDR3 sequences listed, about 7.8% were seen once. V was cut by 3 bases and J by 0 bases, with 5 bases left in between. This CDR3 has 13 residues. The germline CDR1 and CDR2 sequences are SNHLY and FYNNEI. The sample's time point: sample taken at primary tumor resection. Unsorted whole RNA from tumor, nontumor lung or frozen PBMC underwent sequencing. The sequencing used lung tumor tissue, collected at surgery. The V call is TRBV2, the J call TRBJ1-1; D is unclear. This clonotype was sampled from a male donor with early-stage non-small cell lung cancer. The chain's CDR3 is CASSEGMNTEAFF. CDR3 DNA: TGTGCCAGCAGTGAGGGGATGAACACTGAAGCTTTCTTT. Full variable domain (outside the CDR3, taken from reference TRBV2 and TRBJ1-1): EPEVTQTPSHQVTQMGQEVILRCVPISNHLYFYWYRQILGQKVEFLVSFYNNEISEKSEIFDDQFSVERPDGSNFTLKIRSTKLEDSAMYFCASSEGMNTEAFFGQGTRLTVV.